Listed here are 11 T cell receptor beta chains from one sample, sequenced in a study of CD8 T cells in Susac syndrome. RNA totalling about 0.45 to 1 ug underwent reverse transcription with random hexamers. MiXCR was run by TCRdb on the immunoSEQ multiplex PCR reads, yielding one entry per CDR3 protein. The table records approximately 190,000 distinct CDR3 sequences, 85% to 95% of them present only once. The specimen was CD4+ T cells from PBMCs. All receptors come from a human donor in good health.

The chain carries TRBV6-1 and TRBJ1-2; TRBD1 is a possible D gene (5 bases). The germline V gene encodes CDR1 MNHNS and CDR2 SASEGT. This CDR3 has 12 residues. The V gene lost 3 bases and the J gene lost 10 bases, with 12 bases spanning the gap. DNA of the CDR3: TGTGCCAGCAGTGATGGGGGTGAGGACTACACCTTC. Its protein product is CASSDGGEDYTF.

The chain recombines TRBV6-2 or TRBV6-3 with TRBJ2-7; 7 nucleotides agree with TRBD2. The V and J ends lost 8 bases and 6 bases, in that order; junction bases with no gene match: 10. Germline assignment: CDR1 MNHEY and CDR2 SVGEGT. The length of the CDR3 is 13 residues. The CDR3 region is CASSKRGLSEQYF. CDR3 coding DNA: TGTGCCAGCTCTAAGCGGGGCCTGAGCGAGCAGTACTTC.

V usage is TRBV9 and J usage is TRBJ2-1, with 8 bases lining up with TRBD1. Losses at the gene ends were 4 bases for V and 3 bases for J; bases not matched to a gene: 3. Germline-derived CDR1 and CDR2 are SGDLS and YYNGEE. There are 14 residues in the CDR3. In DNA form, the CDR3 reads TGTGCCAGCAGCCGCGGACAGGGCTACAATGAGCAGTTCTTC. It translates to CASSRGQGYNEQFF.

This rearrangement joins TRBV5-6 to TRBJ2-3; unclear D gene. Trimming left V 2 bases short and J 0 bases short, with 13 bases between. The germline V gene has CDR1 SGHDT and CDR2 YYEEEE. The CDR3 runs to 16 residues. The CDR3 spells CASSLRLHPSTDTQYF. As DNA, the CDR3 is TGTGCCAGCAGCTTACGGCTCCACCCTAGCACAGATACGCAGTATTTT.

The chain combines TRBV5-4 with TRBJ1-1, with 8 bases identical to TRBD1. The CDR3 extends over 16 amino acids. Germline assignment: CDR1 SGHNT and CDR2 YYREEE (reference sequence). J was trimmed by 7 bases and V by 4 bases; bases with no gene match: 15. DNA of the CDR3: TGTGCCAGCAGCCTCCTGACAGGGGTTCCTCAGGGTGAAGCTTTCTTT. It encodes CASSLLTGVPQGEAFF.

The chain links TRBV29-1 to TRBJ1-3, with D possibly matching TRBD1 (5 bases). The CDR3 is made up of 14 amino acids. Trimming took 2 bases from V and 2 from J, leaving 10 bases between them. Per the germline V gene, CDR1 is SQVTM and CDR2 is ANQGSEA. The DNA for the CDR3 is TGCAGCGTTGAAAAAGGGGTAGCTGGAAACACCATATATTTT. Its translation: CSVEKGVAGNTIYF.

The V gene is TRBV7-9, the J gene TRBJ2-7; D gene unclear. CDR1 is SEHNR and CDR2 is FQNEAQ in the germline V gene (reference sequence). The CDR3 is 13 residues long. V was cut by 2 bases and J by 6 bases, with 11 bases left in between. The CDR3 region is CASSLSSPREQYF. The CDR3 DNA reads TGTGCCAGCAGCTTAAGTAGTCCCCGCGAGCAGTACTTC.

The genes are TRBV19 and TRBJ1-5, with D unresolved. Trimming left V 3 bases short and J 5 bases short, with 8 bases between. CDR3 length: 13 residues. Per the germline V gene, CDR1 is LNHDA and CDR2 is SQIVND (reference sequence). The CDR3 sequence is CASSIFGDQPQHF. Written as DNA, the CDR3 is TGTGCCAGTAGTATTTTCGGAGATCAGCCCCAGCATTTT.

V is TRBV29-1 and J is TRBJ2-5, with no clear D. Deletions cut 5 bases from V and 6 bases from J, with 13 bases between. Germline assignment: CDR1 SQVTM and CDR2 ANQGSEA. The length of the CDR3 is 12 residues. This CDR3 is CSVRSPEKTQYF. In DNA, the CDR3 is TGCAGCGTTCGTTCGCCCGAGAAGACCCAGTACTTC.

The chain joins TRBV28 to TRBJ1-5; 9 bases agree with TRBD1. Germline CDR1 reads MDHEN; CDR2 reads SYDVKM. This CDR3 is 14 amino acids long. J gave up 4 bases and V 3 bases, and 1 base lay outside the gene matches. This CDR3 reads CASSLTGGNQPQHF. The CDR3 DNA reads TGTGCCAGCAGTTTGACAGGGGGAAATCAGCCCCAGCATTTT.

The chain has TRBV2 and TRBJ1-1, with D hard to call. CDR3 length: 13 residues. Germline CDR1 is SNHLY and CDR2 is FYNNEI. Trimming stripped 7 bases from V and 2 bases from J, with 11 bases between. CDR3 sequence: CASTQEKNTEAFF. The DNA for the CDR3 is TGTGCCAGCACCCAAGAGAAAAACACTGAAGCTTTCTTT.